A single TCR beta chain is shown here with its context. Its antigen remains unidentified. The data originate from a study of T cells expressing NK-cell markers. Study information: Investigators obtained TCR beta repertoires from sorted CD3+CD56+NKG2C+, CD3+CD56+NKG2C- and CD3+CD56-NKG2C+ T cells. Among eight sequenced donors, seven carried HCMV seropositivity while one was seronegative.

This CDR3 region has 14 residues. CDR1 is SQVTM and CDR2 is ANQGSEA in the germline V gene. TCRdb reanalyzed the 5' RACE reads and collapses them to one entry per CDR3 protein, without DNA. This sample's table reports 200,000 to 300,000 distinct CDR3 sequences. Study-wide results and caveats: As a fraction of CD8+ T cells, dominant NKG2C+ clonotypes reached about 1.0-8% in more than five donors. In a few donors, dominant clonotypes made up about 28.3-65% of CD3+CD56-NKG2C+ cells.

The sequence came from a woman aged 18-69 years in good health. The sample comprised blood T cells: a sorted CD56 or NKG2C T cell subset, CD4+ or CD8+ T cells, or bulk PBMC T cells (not recorded which). The chain recombines TRBV29-1 with TRBJ1-1; TCRdb's D call of TRBD1 is untestable without DNA. Here the CDR3 reads CSVRGELLNTEAFF.